This passage covers 28 T cell receptor beta chains from one sample sequenced in a study of blood T cells in healthy people across ages (dated by TCRdb to 2014 to 2015). The library was generated by 5' RACE. The sequencer was an Illumina HiSeq 2500. The second PCR ran for roughly 7 to 11 cycles and used a J-beta primer mix along with a sample-barcoded 5' primer. TCRdb trimmed the raw reads at Q25, called clones with MiXCR and kept productive beta chains. Every distinct CDR3 protein forms one entry, paired with its most common genes and DNA. The sample profile shows 800,000 or so distinct CDR3 sequences; around half of them were found once. The leading ten clones occupy 15% to 20% of the sample. The source material was blood. The receptor source for this set is an older man in good health.

This clonotype occurred a few times. The chain employs TRBV6-6 and TRBJ1-3; maybe TRBD1 (5 bases). This CDR3 has 13 amino acids. Trimming pared 6 bases from V and 2 bases from J, leaving 8 bases between. Germline V gives CDR1 MNHNY, CDR2 SVGAGI (reference sequence). This chain's CDR3 is CASSLQAGNTIYF. CDR3 DNA: TGTGCCAGCAGCCTACAGGCTGGAAACACCATATATTTT.

The V gene is TRBV28, the J gene TRBJ2-6; TRBD1 matches 8 bases. Germline-derived CDR1 and CDR2 are MDHEN and SYDVKM. Trimming took 6 bases from V and 0 from J; bases not matched to a gene: 4. This CDR3 is built from 16 residues. Written as DNA, the CDR3 is TGTGCCAGCAGATGGGACAGGCTCTCTGGGGCCAACGTCCTGACTTTC. Encoded protein: CASRWDRLSGANVLTF.

This clonotype was seen ten or more times. The V gene is TRBV7-2, the J gene TRBJ2-1; D gene uncertain. This CDR3 contains 15 residues. Trimming took 5 bases from V and 0 from J, leaving 11 bases between them. CDR1 and CDR2 (germline): SGHTA, FQGNSA. The CDR3 DNA is TGTGCCAGCAGCATCCACGCGAGCTCCTACAATGAGCAGTTCTTC. Residues: CASSIHASSYNEQFF.

V usage is TRBV9 and J usage is TRBJ1-2, with D possibly matching TRBD1 (6 bases). Per germline, CDR1 SGDLS and CDR2 YYNGEE. This CDR3 spans 14 amino acids. V shed 3 bases and J shed 4 bases, with 13 bases lying between them. The CDR3 DNA reads as TGTGCCAGCAGCGCGGGGGGGGCTGGCTATGGCTACACCTTC. Amino acid sequence: CASSAGGAGYGYTF.

The rearrangement joins TRBV20-1 to TRBJ2-3; 16 bases are shared with TRBD2. The CDR3 length is 19 residues. Per the germline V gene, CDR1 is DFQATT and CDR2 is SNEGSKA (reference sequence). Germline trimming cut 3 bases from V and 0 bases from J; bases unmatched to any gene: 9. The CDR3 loop is CSASPSRGLAGGSTDTQYF. For the CDR3, the DNA is TGCAGTGCTAGCCCCTCGAGGGGACTAGCGGGAGGGAGCACAGATACGCAGTATTTT.

V and J are TRBV24-1 and TRBJ2-7; D unclear. The J call is uncertain, as TRBJ2-5 better fits the DNA end. The CDR3 runs 14 residues. Germline CDR1 and CDR2: KGHDR and SFDVKD. This CDR3 reads CATSDPGVRETQYF. CDR3 nucleotides: TGTGCCACCAGTGATCCAGGCGTCAGGGAGACCCAGTACTTC.

The rearrangement uses TRBV7-2 and TRBJ2-3; 9 positions match TRBD2. This CDR3 has 17 amino acids. V shed 1 base, J shed 4 bases, and the junction held 9 bases outside the gene matches. Looked up from germline, CDR1 is SGHTA and CDR2 is FQGNSA. The CDR3 spells CASSLVAGERGADTQYF. In DNA form, the CDR3 reads TGTGCCAGCAGCTTAGTAGCGGGAGAAAGGGGTGCAGATACGCAGTATTTT.

The genes are TRBV2 and TRBJ2-7; D possibly uses TRBD1 or TRBD2 (5 bases each). This CDR3 contains 13 residues. From germline, CDR1 is SNHLY and CDR2 FYNNEI. V was shortened by 6 bases and J by 6 bases, with 15 bases between the two germline ends. The CDR3 loop is CASSGTGYLEQYF. Here the CDR3 DNA reads TGTGCCAGCAGCGGGACGGGGTATCTCGAGCAGTACTTC.

The V gene is TRBV27, the J gene TRBJ1-5; D gene uncertain. Trimming took off 3 bases at V and 6 bases at J, with 9 bases between the two ends. Germline V CDR1 and CDR2: MNHEY, SMNVEV (reference sequence). CDR3 length equals 13 residues. The CDR3 is CASSFVGSQPQHF. CDR3 nucleotides: TGTGCCAGCAGTTTTGTGGGGAGTCAGCCCCAGCATTTT.

The chain has TRBV3-1 and TRBJ2-4; D is possibly TRBD2 (6 bases). The better agreement between TRBJ2-7 and the DNA end casts doubt on the J call. The CDR3 extends over 14 amino acids. The germline gives CDR1 LGHDT, CDR2 YNNKEL (reference sequence). Here the CDR3 reads CASSQGARLDEQYF. CDR3 coding DNA: TGTGCCAGCAGCCAAGGGGCCCGACTAGACGAGCAGTACTTC.

This chain joins TRBV29-1 and TRBJ2-6, with TRBD1 as a possible D gene (5 bases). The CDR3 contains 14 residues. V lost 5 bases to trimming and J lost 1 base, with 9 bases between them. CDR1 is SQVTM and CDR2 is ANQGSEA in the germline V gene. CDR3 loop: CSVLQGSGANVLTF. CDR3 bases: TGCAGCGTTCTTCAGGGATCTGGGGCCAACGTCCTGACTTTC.

In this sample, this clonotype turned up a few times. This chain connects TRBV7-2 to TRBJ2-5; either TRBD1 or TRBD2 may fit D (5 bases each). The end of the DNA aligns better with TRBJ2-4, so the J call may be wrong. This CDR3 spans 14 amino acids. CDR1 is SGHTA and CDR2 is FQGNSA in the germline V gene. The CDR3 bases are TGTGCCAGCAGCTTGTTGATGGGGGAAAACATTCAGTACTTC. Translation: CASSLLMGENIQYF.

The V and J genes are TRBV7-2 and TRBJ2-1; TRBD2 agrees at 11 bases. Germline CDR1 is SGHTA and CDR2 is FQGNSA. The V segment lost 5 bases and the J segment 2 bases; nucleotides outside the gene matches: 5. The CDR3 totals 16 residues. The DNA of the CDR3 is TGTGCCAGCAGCGGTCTAGCGGGGGGTGCCTACAATGAGCAGTTCTTC. This sequence encodes CASSGLAGGAYNEQFF.

The chain uses TRBV18 and TRBJ1-4; D is perhaps TRBD1 (5 bases). The CDR3 length is 16 residues. CDR1 is KGHSH, CDR2 LQKENI, per germline. The germline V and J ends were trimmed by 4 bases and 0 bases, with 12 bases remaining between them. As DNA, the CDR3 is TGTGCCAGCTCACGGGGGATTGGGCCAACTAATGAAAAACTGTTTTTT. The encoded protein is CASSRGIGPTNEKLFF.

The chain has TRBV7-2 and TRBJ2-5, with no clear D. The closer fit of TRBJ2-1 to the DNA end suggests the J call may be wrong. The length of the CDR3 is 13 residues. CDR1 SGHTA and CDR2 FQGNSA come from the germline V gene. The DNA of the CDR3 is TGTGCCAGCAGCTTAGTTCAGCAAGAGACCCAGTTCTTC. Its translation: CASSLVQQETQFF.

The chain carries TRBV6-5 and TRBJ2-7, with D hard to call. This CDR3 has 15 amino acids. V gave up 0 bases and J gave up 3 bases, with 12 bases separating them. Germline V lookup: CDR1 MNHEY, CDR2 SVGAGI. The CDR3 region is CASSYSFPHNYEQYF. The CDR3 coding sequence is TGTGCCAGCAGTTACTCGTTTCCCCATAACTACGAGCAGTACTTC.

V is TRBV12-3 or TRBV12-4 and J is TRBJ1-1; tentative D call: TRBD1 (5 bases). Trimming removed 3 bases at V and 10 bases at J, with 18 bases between. This CDR3 spans 14 amino acids. CDR3 nucleotides: TGTGCCAGCAGTTTTGACAGCAAACGCGCTGGAGCTTTCTTT. This gives the protein CASSFDSKRAGAFF.

The chain joins TRBV5-1 to TRBJ2-4; TRBD2 might be the D (6 bases). The tail of the sequence fits TRBJ2-7 better, so the J call may be wrong. Germline V gene data show CDR1 as SGHRS and CDR2 as YFSETQ. The CDR3 covers 15 residues. The DNA for the CDR3 is TGCGCCAGCAGCCCAATATCGAGCGGGCAGGGCGAGCAGTACTTC. Translation: CASSPISSGQGEQYF.

The chain combines TRBV28 with TRBJ2-6, with 11 bases identical to TRBD1. Germline CDR1 and CDR2: MDHEN and SYDVKM. The V segment lost 6 bases and the J segment 3 bases; nucleotides outside the gene matches: 4. The CDR3 is 16 amino acids. The DNA for the CDR3 is TGTGCCAGCAGAAGGACAGGGGGCGTTGGGGCCAACGTCCTGACTTTC. It encodes CASRRTGGVGANVLTF.

This clonotype was picked up a small number of times. V is TRBV20-1 and J is TRBJ2-1; D is perhaps TRBD2 (6 bases). This CDR3 is built from 11 residues. V was shortened by 1 base and J by 8 bases, with 6 bases between the two germline ends. Germline lookup yields CDR1 DFQATT and CDR2 SNEGSKA (reference sequence). CDR3 in amino acids: CSARVADEQFF. The DNA for the CDR3 is TGCAGTGCTAGAGTAGCGGATGAGCAGTTCTTC.

There are a few counts of this clonotype. This chain connects TRBV2 to TRBJ2-1; 8 bases are shared with TRBD2. CDR3 length: 13 amino acids. The trim removed 7 bases at V and 7 bases at J, leaving 6 bases unmatched. Germline V lookup: CDR1 SNHLY, CDR2 FYNNEI. DNA of the CDR3: TGTGCCAGCATACTCGGGAGGGCAAATGAGCAGTTCTTC. Translation: CASILGRANEQFF.

This clonotype was recorded at least ten times. This sequence joins TRBV29-1 and TRBJ2-4, with D perhaps matching TRBD1 (5 bases). V lost 4 bases, J lost 7 bases, and 14 bases lay in between. The germline V gene has CDR1 SQVTM and CDR2 ANQGSEA. The CDR3 runs 13 residues. Here the CDR3 DNA reads TGCAGCGTTGTAAGGGGCATGGACAACATTCAGTACTTC. Translating gives CSVVRGMDNIQYF.

This clonotype was detected a few times. This sequence joins TRBV15 and TRBJ2-4, with no clear D. Germline V gene sequence: CDR1 LNHNV, CDR2 YYDKDF (reference sequence). The CDR3 contains 14 residues. Trimming took off 0 bases at V and 8 bases at J, with 11 bases between the two ends. CDR3 DNA sequence: TGTGCCACCAGCAGAGAGCAGCCCATGGACATTCAGTACTTC. This encodes CATSREQPMDIQYF.

About this clonotype itself: Possible read error: a much larger clone is one base away. The CDR3 is CASSQGLTGELFF. The CDR3, as DNA: TGTGCCAGCAGCCAAGGGTTAACCGGGGAGCTGTTTTTT. The J gene is TRBJ2-2, the V gene TRBV6-2 or TRBV6-3, with unresolved D. Between the trimmed V and J ends, which lost 6 bases and 5 bases, there was a span of 10 bases. Germline CDR1 MNHEY, CDR2 SVGEGT. The CDR3 loop spans 13 amino acids.

The chain recombines TRBV5-4 with TRBJ2-5; TRBD1 aligns across 10 bases. The V and J ends lost 0 bases and 1 base, in that order; junction bases with no gene match: 6. Germline-derived CDR1 and CDR2 are SGHNT and YYREEE (reference sequence). The CDR3 spans 17 residues. The CDR3 protein is CASSLAGTGASQETQYF. CDR3 sequence (DNA): TGTGCCAGCAGCTTGGCCGGGACAGGGGCAAGCCAAGAGACCCAGTACTTC.

V usage is TRBV7-9 and J usage is TRBJ2-2; D uncertain. Trimming took 5 bases from V and 0 from J, leaving 10 bases between them. The length of the CDR3 is 15 residues. Germline CDR1 reads SEHNR; CDR2 reads FQNEAQ (reference sequence). CDR3 sequence (DNA): TGTGCCAGCAGCCCCTACGGAACGAACACCGGGGAGCTGTTTTTT. This translates into CASSPYGTNTGELFF.

There are a few counts of this clonotype. V and J are TRBV9 and TRBJ2-5; 7 bases fit TRBD1. V lost 4 bases to trimming and J lost 5 bases; unmatched junction nucleotides: 8. CDR3 length: 14 residues. Germline CDR1 reads SGDLS; CDR2 reads YYNGEE. The CDR3 sequence is CASSRTGDWETQYF. The DNA for the CDR3 is TGTGCCAGCAGCCGAACAGGGGATTGGGAGACCCAGTACTTC.

This chain links TRBV30 with TRBJ1-6; TRBD1 agrees at 10 bases. CDR3 length equals 15 residues. CDR1 is GTSNPN and CDR2 is SVGIG in the germline V gene (reference sequence). Unmatched junction bases numbered 7, after V lost 4 bases and J lost 7 bases. CDR3 sequence reads: CAWTGSGQGNSPLHF. The CDR3 nucleotides are TGTGCCTGGACCGGATCGGGACAGGGGAATTCACCCCTCCACTTT.